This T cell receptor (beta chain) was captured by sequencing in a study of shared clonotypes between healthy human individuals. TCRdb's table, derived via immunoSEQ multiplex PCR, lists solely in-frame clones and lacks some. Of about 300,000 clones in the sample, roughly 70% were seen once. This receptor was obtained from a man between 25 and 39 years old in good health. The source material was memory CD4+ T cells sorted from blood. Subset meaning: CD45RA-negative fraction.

The CDR3 is CARSTGGTNSSYNEQFF. Written as DNA, the CDR3 is TGTGCCAGAAGCACGGGCGGGACAAATAGCTCCTACAATGAGCAGTTCTTC. The V call is TRBV5-3, the J call TRBJ2-1, with D perhaps TRBD1 or TRBD2 (6 bases each). TRBV5-3 is recorded as an ORF, its role being uncertain. The V end was cut by 4 bases, the J end by 0 bases, with 17 bases between. CDR3 length: 17 residues.